Detailed here is one T cell receptor (beta chain). What it binds is not known. This sample is part of a study of vaccination and CD4 T cells after COVID-19. About the study: Nasal swab PCR had shown SARS-CoV-2 positivity in the convalescent patients (roughly 10 mild cases, one severe case).

V shed 0 bases and J 1 base; nucleotides not matched to a gene: 4. CDR1 and CDR2 from the germline V gene are LGHNA and YNFKEQ. The length of the CDR3 is 17 residues. Oncomine TCR Beta short-read sequencing was applied to DNA from cultured CD4+ T cells. TCRdb re-analysed the PCR reads in MiXCR, keeping a single row per CDR3 protein. This table holds 20,000 to 30,000 distinct CDR3 sequences, approximately 40% found once. The treatment here: approximately 10-day PBMC culture with coronavirus spike peptide pools or control peptides (ViraFEST assay). This TCR derives from a human donor who had recovered from COVID-19. The sequencing input was CD4+ T cells from blood, cultured in vitro. This sequence joins TRBV4-2 and TRBJ2-3, with 10 bases matching TRBD2. The chain's CDR3 is CASSQDYGTSGTDTQYF. CDR3 coding DNA: TGTGCCAGCAGCCAAGATTACGGGACTAGCGGCACAGATACGCAGTATTTT.